The rows below give T cell receptor beta chains drawn from one sample of a study of T cell repertoires in cytomegalovirus infection. Antigens of these TCRs are unknown. TCRdb itself ran the reads through MiXCR, one entry per CDR3 protein. The data contain roughly 990,000 distinct CDR3 sequences, 31% of them singletons. Sequenced material: cultured CD8+ T cells from PBMCs, taken from culture after CMV antigen stimulation. Every receptor here comes from a human donor in good health (CMV status not recorded). Some clones in this sample may be carry-over from other donors' samples. Each CDR3 is given with its conserved first and last residue. The order of the fields is clone size, D gene, V gene, J gene, CDR3 protein, CDR3 DNA. D genes are given only for firm matches. Not all rows give a size; the values are once, few, many and, for expanded clones, a class.

clone size: -; D gene: TRBD2; V gene: TRBV27; J gene: TRBJ2-3; CDR3 protein: CASSHGNSGGASTDTQYF; CDR3 DNA: TGTGCCAGCAGTCATGGGAATAGCGGGGGCGCTAGCACAGATACGCAGTATTTT
clone size: -; D gene: TRBD1; V gene: TRBV12-3/TRBV12-4; J gene: TRBJ2-6; CDR3 protein: CASSLAGTGSGANVLTF; CDR3 DNA: TGTGCCAGCAGTTTAGCGGGGACAGGCTCTGGGGCCAACGTCCTGACTTTC
clone size: -; D gene: -; V gene: TRBV7-9; J gene: TRBJ2-5; CDR3 protein: CASSLGIGAKTQYF; CDR3 DNA: TGTGCCAGCAGCTTAGGAATTGGGGCGAAGACCCAGTACTTC
clone size: many; D gene: -; V gene: TRBV27; J gene: TRBJ1-1; CDR3 protein: CASSPTMSRGRDTEAFF; CDR3 DNA: TGTGCCAGCAGTCCCACCATGAGCCGGGGGAGGGACACTGAAGCTTTCTTT
clone size: -; D gene: -; V gene: TRBV5-5; J gene: TRBJ1-1; CDR3 protein: CASSISGVGGTEAFF; CDR3 DNA: TGTGCCAGCAGCATAAGTGGGGTGGGTGGCACTGAAGCTTTCTTT
clone size: few; D gene: -; V gene: TRBV11-2; J gene: TRBJ1-2; CDR3 protein: CASGPWAGNYGYTF; CDR3 DNA: TGTGCCAGCGGCCCCTGGGCAGGGAACTATGGCTACACCTTC
clone size: -; D gene: -; V gene: TRBV6-6; J gene: TRBJ2-5; CDR3 protein: CASSYSLGQLQETQYF; CDR3 DNA: TGTGCCAGCAGTTACTCCCTAGGACAACTCCAAGAGACCCAGTACTTC
clone size: few; D gene: -; V gene: TRBV7-9; J gene: TRBJ2-3; CDR3 protein: CASSLDWDTQYF; CDR3 DNA: TGTGCCAGCAGCTTGGACTGGGATACGCAGTATTTT
clone size: few; D gene: -; V gene: TRBV28; J gene: TRBJ2-1; CDR3 protein: CASSFTRVEQFF; CDR3 DNA: TGTGCCAGCAGCTTCACCCGGGTTGAGCAGTTCTTC
clone size: -; D gene: -; V gene: TRBV12-3/TRBV12-4; J gene: TRBJ1-2; CDR3 protein: CASRANNYGYTF; CDR3 DNA: TGTGCCAGCAGGGCTAATAACTATGGCTACACCTTC
clone size: once; D gene: -; V gene: TRBV3-1; J gene: TRBJ1-1; CDR3 protein: CASSPPPERRTEAFF; CDR3 DNA: TGTGCCAGCAGCCCCCCCCCCGAAAGGAGGACTGAAGCTTTCTTT